This T cell receptor beta chain was recovered during a study of T cells after yellow fever vaccination. In making TCR cDNA, 5'RACE template switching added a universal primer site and UMIs to it. TCRdb used MiXCR to reprocess the 5' RACE reads, holding one entry per CDR3 protein. The sample holds around 500,000 distinct CDR3 sequences, 21% seen once. Comment on this clonotype: Its antigen is undetermined.

General study points: Reappearance after the booster was observed for most primary-vaccination clones (roughly 97% CD4, more than 70% CD8).

The CDR3 contains 14 residues. The TCR comes from a man aged 18 to 30 who received the YFV17D yellow fever vaccine. The chain employs TRBV12-3 or TRBV12-4 and TRBJ2-6; D may be TRBD1 (5 bases). Sequenced here: PBMCs, sampled roughly 20 days after the first yellow fever vaccination. DNA for the CDR3: TGTGCAGCCAGGGCAAGCTCTGGGGCCAACGTCCTGACTTTC. It is translated as CAARASSGANVLTF.